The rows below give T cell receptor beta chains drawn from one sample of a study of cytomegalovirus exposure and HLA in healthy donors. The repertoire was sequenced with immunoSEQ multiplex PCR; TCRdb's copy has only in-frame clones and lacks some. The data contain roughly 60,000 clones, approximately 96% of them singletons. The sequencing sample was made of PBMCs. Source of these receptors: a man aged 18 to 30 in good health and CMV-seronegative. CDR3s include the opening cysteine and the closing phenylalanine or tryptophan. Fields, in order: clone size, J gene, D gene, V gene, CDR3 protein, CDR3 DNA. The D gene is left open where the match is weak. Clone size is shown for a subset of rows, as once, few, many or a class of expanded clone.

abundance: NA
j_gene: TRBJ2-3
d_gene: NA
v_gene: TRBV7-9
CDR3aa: CASSPPSTDTQYF
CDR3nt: TGTGCCAGCAGCCCCCCTAGCACAGATACGCAGTATTTT

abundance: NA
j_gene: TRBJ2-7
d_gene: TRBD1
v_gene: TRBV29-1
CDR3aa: CSCAGGFNYEQYF
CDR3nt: TGCAGCTGTGCAGGGGGCTTCAATTACGAGCAGTACTTC

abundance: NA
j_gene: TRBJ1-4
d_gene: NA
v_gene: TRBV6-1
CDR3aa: CASSEALMRVNEKLFF
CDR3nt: TGTGCCAGCAGTGAAGCTCTGATGAGGGTTAATGAAAAACTGTTTTTT

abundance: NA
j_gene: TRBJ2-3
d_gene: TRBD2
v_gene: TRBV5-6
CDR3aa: CASSLSSGGYSTDTQYF
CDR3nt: TGTGCCAGCAGCTTGTCTAGCGGGGGGTATAGCACAGATACGCAGTATTTT

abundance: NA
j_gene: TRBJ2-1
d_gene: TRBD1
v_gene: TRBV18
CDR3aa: CASLPGQSLIDEQFF
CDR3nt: TGTGCCAGCCTACCGGGACAGTCCTTAATTGATGAGCAGTTCTTC

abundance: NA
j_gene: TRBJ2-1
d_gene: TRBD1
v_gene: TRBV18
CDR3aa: CASSPFGQGYNEQFF
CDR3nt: TGTGCCAGCTCACCATTCGGACAGGGTTACAATGAGCAGTTCTTC

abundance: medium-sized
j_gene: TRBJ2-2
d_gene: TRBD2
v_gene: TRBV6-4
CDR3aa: CASSDSREGTGELFF
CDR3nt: TGTGCCAGCAGTGACTCGCGGGAGGGCACCGGGGAGCTGTTTTTT

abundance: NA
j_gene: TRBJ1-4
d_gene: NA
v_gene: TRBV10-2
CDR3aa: CASKKAGLNEKLFF
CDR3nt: TGCGCCAGCAAAAAGGCAGGGCTTAATGAAAAACTGTTTTTT

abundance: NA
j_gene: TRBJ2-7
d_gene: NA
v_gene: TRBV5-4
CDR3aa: CASTRGGAYEQYF
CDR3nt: TGTGCCAGCACCAGAGGGGGAGCCTACGAGCAGTACTTC

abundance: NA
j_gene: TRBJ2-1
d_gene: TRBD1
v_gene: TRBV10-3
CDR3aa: CAISADRGSYNEQFF
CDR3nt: TGTGCCATCAGTGCCGACAGGGGATCCTACAATGAGCAGTTCTTC

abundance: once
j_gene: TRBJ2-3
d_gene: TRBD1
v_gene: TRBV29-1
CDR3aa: CSVGKGTGTDTQYF
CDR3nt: TGCAGCGTTGGGAAAGGGACAGGCACAGATACGCAGTATTTT

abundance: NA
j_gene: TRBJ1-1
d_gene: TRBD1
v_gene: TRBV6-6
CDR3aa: CASSYSDRGTEAFF
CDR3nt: TGTGCCAGCAGTTATTCGGACAGGGGCACTGAAGCTTTCTTT

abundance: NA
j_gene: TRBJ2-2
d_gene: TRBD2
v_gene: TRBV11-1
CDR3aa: CASSVTSGWREDFTGELFF
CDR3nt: TGTGCCAGCAGCGTCACTAGCGGTTGGCGGGAGGATTTCACCGGGGAGCTGTTTTTT

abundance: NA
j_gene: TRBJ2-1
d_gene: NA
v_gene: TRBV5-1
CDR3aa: CASSLVRLRQNEQFF
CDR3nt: TGCGCCAGCAGCTTGGTTCGACTAAGGCAAAATGAGCAGTTCTTC